These T cell receptor beta chains were read from a single sample in a study of graft-versus-host responses after intestinal transplantation. Assay used: immunoSEQ multiplex PCR; TCRdb lists only in-frame clones, some missing. The sample lists 15,000 to 20,000 clones; roughly 94% were seen once. Material: PBMCs, obtained 23 days after intestinal transplant. Source of these receptors: a human patient who received an intestinal transplant, so some T cells may come from the graft donor. The CDR3 runs from the conserved cysteine through the conserved F or W. D genes are given only for firm matches. The size entry is marked missing in some rows and otherwise reads once, few, many or a size class.

cdr3_nt,cdr3_aa,clone_size,d_call,v_call,j_call
TGTGCCAGCAGCGTCCCCTCTAGCGGGAGAGACACCGGGGAGCTGTTTTTT,CASSVPSSGRDTGELFF,-,TRBD2,TRBV9,TRBJ2-2
TGTGCTAGTGGTTTGGTACAGGGACTAAGGAACACTGAAGCTTTCTTT,CASGLVQGLRNTEAFF,-,-,TRBV12-5,TRBJ1-1
TGCGCCAGCAGCTTACACCCTAGCACAGATACGCAGTATTTT,CASSLHPSTDTQYF,-,-,TRBV5-1,TRBJ2-3
TGTGCCAGCAAGCGGGACTTTAACACAGATACGCAGTATTTT,CASKRDFNTDTQYF,-,TRBD2,TRBV6-1,TRBJ2-3
TGTGCCACCTCCAGGGCCTCCTACGAGCAGTACTTC,CATSRASYEQYF,-,-,TRBV28,TRBJ2-7
TGTGCCAGCTCACCCAACCAGGGGTCGGGGTACGGGGCCAACGTCCTGACTTTC,CASSPNQGSGYGANVLTF,-,-,TRBV18,TRBJ2-6
TGTGCCAGCAGCCGTGACAGGCTAAGAATCTATGGCTACACCTTC,CASSRDRLRIYGYTF,-,-,TRBV27,TRBJ1-2
TGTGCCAGCAGCTTAGATCGGAATGAGCAGTTCTTC,CASSLDRNEQFF,-,-,TRBV11-2,TRBJ2-1
TGCGCCAGCAGCCAATTAGGGGAAAGGTATGGCTACACCTTC,CASSQLGERYGYTF,-,-,TRBV4-1,TRBJ1-2
TGTGCCAGCAGTGAATCGTCTAGCGGGCTCTACGAGCAGTACTTC,CASSESSSGLYEQYF,-,TRBD2,TRBV6-9,TRBJ2-7
TGTGCCAGCAGCCAAGACTCGGTCTACTACAATGAGCAGTTCTTC,CASSQDSVYYNEQFF,-,-,TRBV7-9,TRBJ2-1
TGTGCCAGTCGGGGACTAGCGGGAGCAAGCCCCTACGAGCAGTACTTC,CASRGLAGASPYEQYF,-,TRBD2,TRBV2,TRBJ2-7
TGTGCCACCAGAGAAGACAGGGGCTACGAGCAGTACTTC,CATREDRGYEQYF,-,TRBD1,TRBV15,TRBJ2-7
TGCGCCAGCAGCTTGGATTTCGTCGGGGCCTACGAGCAGTACTTC,CASSLDFVGAYEQYF,-,-,TRBV5-1,TRBJ2-7
TGTGCCAGCAGCTTGTGGGGGCGAGCGGGGAATCAGCCCCAGCATTTT,CASSLWGRAGNQPQHF,-,-,TRBV5-6,TRBJ1-5
TGCGCCAGCAGGGGCTCTAGCGGGAGTATTGAGCAGTTCTTC,CASRGSSGSIEQFF,-,TRBD2,TRBV10-2,TRBJ2-1
TGTGCCAGCAGTTCGTCAGCTGAAGCTTTCTTT,CASSSSAEAFF,once,-,TRBV28,TRBJ1-1
TGCGCCAGCAGCTTGAGGTGGGGTGCCACCGGGGAGCTGTTTTTT,CASSLRWGATGELFF,-,-,TRBV5-1,TRBJ2-2
TGTGCCAGCAGCTTAACAGGTAAGCATACGCAGTATTTT,CASSLTGKHTQYF,-,-,TRBV7-3,TRBJ2-3
TGCAGCGTTGAAGATCAGGATAGCGGGAGGGTAGGCACCGGGGAGCTGTTTTTT,CSVEDQDSGRVGTGELFF,-,TRBD2,TRBV29-1,TRBJ2-2